Listed here are 13 T cell receptor beta chains from one sample, sequenced in a study of blood T cells in healthy people across ages. Combining a sample-barcoded 5' primer with a J-beta primer mix, a second PCR ran for roughly 6 to 12 cycles. TCRdb analysed the 5' RACE reads with MiXCR anew, one entry per CDR3 protein. This sample carries approximately 1,000,000 distinct CDR3 sequences, 30% to 40% of them seen once, and the ten largest clones take over 10%. Sequencing used blood. The receptor set was obtained from a young man in good health.

This clonotype was picked up a small number of times. The chain carries TRBV6-5 and TRBJ1-1; D not resolved. Trimming removed 4 bases from V and 5 bases from J, with 14 bases in between. The CDR3 contains 14 residues. Germline CDR1 and CDR2: MNHEY and SVGAGI. CDR3 loop: CASSSVTLGTEAFF. The CDR3 region has the DNA TGTGCCAGCAGTTCAGTTACGCTGGGGACTGAAGCTTTCTTT.

This rearrangement joins TRBV4-3 to TRBJ2-1; 8 nucleotides agree with TRBD2. J lost 12 bases, V lost 0 bases, and 4 bases had no gene match. The CDR3 runs 13 residues. Germline lookup yields CDR1 LGHNA and CDR2 YSLEER. CDR3 residues: CASSQDRGGPQFF. The CDR3 DNA is TGCGCCAGCAGCCAAGATCGGGGGGGACCGCAGTTCTTC.

The rearrangement joins TRBV12-3 or TRBV12-4 to TRBJ1-2, with 8 nucleotides matching TRBD1. V lost 1 base to trimming and J lost 3 bases; unmatched junction nucleotides: 7. This CDR3 is built from 16 residues. The CDR3 nucleotides are TGTGCCAGCAGTTTAGTGACAGGGGTTAGCGACTATGGCTACACCTTC. It codes for CASSLVTGVSDYGYTF.

The chain is built from TRBV5-1 and TRBJ2-2; the match to TRBD1 covers 9 bases. CDR1 is SGHRS and CDR2 is YFSETQ in the germline V gene. This CDR3 is 15 amino acids long. The V segment lost 4 bases and the J segment 5 bases; nucleotides outside the gene matches: 6. Written as DNA, the CDR3 is TGCGCCAGCAGCCAACAGGGGGCGCGGACCGGGGAGCTGTTTTTT. Its protein product is CASSQQGARTGELFF.

This chain connects TRBV19 to TRBJ2-7, with D possibly TRBD1 on 5 matching bases. Trimming removed 5 bases from V and 7 bases from J, with 18 bases in between. Germline loops: CDR1 LNHDA, CDR2 SQIVND (reference sequence). The CDR3 sequence is 14 residues long. Written as DNA, the CDR3 is TGTGCCAGTAGTGTTTATCAGGGTCTCAATGAGCAGTACTTC. Its translation: CASSVYQGLNEQYF.

This clonotype turned up a few times. Here the CDR3 reads CASSLAQGNDYGYTF. Written as DNA, the CDR3 is TGCGCCAGCAGCTTGGCACAGGGAAATGACTATGGCTACACCTTC. This chain joins TRBV5-1 and TRBJ1-2, with D maybe TRBD1 (6 bases). CDR3 size: 15 residues. Germline V gives CDR1 SGHRS, CDR2 YFSETQ. V was clipped by 0 bases and J by 3 bases, with 12 bases between them.

This clonotype was recorded a few times. This chain joins TRBV20-1 and TRBJ2-3; 9 bases are shared with TRBD2. Germline CDR1 and CDR2: DFQATT and SNEGSKA (reference sequence). V was clipped by 3 bases and J by 4 bases; unmatched bases: 5. The length of the CDR3 is 14 residues. The CDR3 region is CSASRSGGADTQYF. The CDR3 DNA follows: TGCAGTGCTAGCCGTAGCGGGGGCGCAGATACGCAGTATTTT.

The chain joins TRBV6-1 to TRBJ1-5; D gene ambiguous. The CDR3 covers 13 residues. The V gene's germline CDR1 is MNHNS and CDR2 SASEGT. V lost 6 bases to trimming and J lost 0 bases, with 6 bases between them. CDR3 loop: CASSTYSNQPQHF. CDR3 coding DNA: TGTGCCAGCAGCACCTATAGCAATCAGCCCCAGCATTTT.

Ten or more counts support this clonotype. The CDR3 DNA is TGTGCCAGCAGTTTCGGCCGAAACCGCTACAATGAGCAGTTCTTC. It encodes CASSFGRNRYNEQFF. This chain links TRBV12-3 or TRBV12-4 with TRBJ2-1; no reliable D call. With 3 bases removed from V and 3 bases from J, the gap between germline ends came to 12 bases. This CDR3 is 15 amino acids long.

This clonotype has only a few counts. The rearrangement links TRBV7-9 to TRBJ2-1, with a possible D match to TRBD1 (6 bases). CDR1 SEHNR and CDR2 FQNEAQ come from the germline V gene (reference sequence). V was clipped by 5 bases and J by 8 bases, with 16 bases between them. This CDR3 spans 14 amino acids. The CDR3 nucleotides are TGTGCCAGCAGCGTCGAACAGGGAAGACATGAGCAGTTCTTC. Amino acids: CASSVEQGRHEQFF. The full variable domain, completed using reference TRBV7-9 and TRBJ2-1, is DTGVSQNPRHKITKRGQNVTFRCDPISEHNRLYWYRQTLGQGPEFLTYFQNEAQLEKSRLLSDRFSAERPKGSFSTLEIQRTEQGDSAMYLCASSVEQGRHEQFFGPGTRLTVL.

The chain combines TRBV12-1 with TRBJ1-5. TRBV12-1 is a listed pseudogene. CDR3 length: 18 amino acids. The CDR3 coding sequence is TGTGCCAGCAGCCCCGGGACTCTTTTCGGCTCTAGCAATCAGCCCCAGCATTTT. Its translation: CASSPGTLFGSSNQPQHF.

This chain connects TRBV12-3 or TRBV12-4 to TRBJ1-5; no reliable D call. V lost 7 bases and J 4 bases, leaving 8 bases between the germline ends. CDR3 length: 12 amino acids. The CDR3 region is CASNIRNQPQHF. As DNA, the CDR3 is TGTGCCAGCAATATAAGGAATCAGCCCCAGCATTTT.

This clonotype was found many times. The chain employs TRBV29-1 and TRBJ1-2; D might be TRBD1 (6 bases). The CDR3 extends over 11 amino acids. Trimming shortened V by 3 bases and J by 5 bases, and 7 bases separated the two germline ends. Germline lookup yields CDR1 SQVTM and CDR2 ANQGSEA. The CDR3: CSVDQGYGYTF. CDR3 bases: TGCAGCGTTGACCAGGGGTATGGCTACACCTTC.